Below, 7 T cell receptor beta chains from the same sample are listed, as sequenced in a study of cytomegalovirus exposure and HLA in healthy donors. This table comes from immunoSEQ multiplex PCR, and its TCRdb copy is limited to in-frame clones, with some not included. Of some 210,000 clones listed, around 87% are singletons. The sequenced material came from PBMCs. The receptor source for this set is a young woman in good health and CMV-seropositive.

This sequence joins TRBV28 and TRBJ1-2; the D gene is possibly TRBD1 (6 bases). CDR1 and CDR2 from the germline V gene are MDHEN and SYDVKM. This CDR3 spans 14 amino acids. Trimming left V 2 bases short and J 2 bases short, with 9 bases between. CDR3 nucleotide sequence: TGTGCCAGCAGTTTACAGGGGCGAAACTATGGCTACACCTTC. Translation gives CASSLQGRNYGYTF.

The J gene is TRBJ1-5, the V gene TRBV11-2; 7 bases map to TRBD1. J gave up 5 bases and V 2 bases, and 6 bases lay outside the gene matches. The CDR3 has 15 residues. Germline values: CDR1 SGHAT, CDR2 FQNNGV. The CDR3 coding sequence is TGTGCCAGCAGCTTATACGCAGGGGGATATCAGCCCCAGCATTTT. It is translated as CASSLYAGGYQPQHF.

The CDR3 sequence: CASSDRGGTVMNGYTF. CDR3 DNA: TGTGCCAGCAGTGACAGGGGAGGGACGGTAATGAATGGCTACACCTTC. The chain is built from TRBV25-1 and TRBJ1-2, with a weak D call TRBD1 (6 bases). V was cut by 3 bases and J by 6 bases, with 20 bases left in between. Germline V gives CDR1 MGHDK, CDR2 SYGVNS. The CDR3 consists of 16 residues.

CDR3 protein: CASSQEGSLDYRGGYTF. CDR3 nucleotides: TGCGCCAGCAGCCAAGAAGGTTCCTTGGATTACAGGGGAGGCTACACCTTC. This chain uses TRBV4-1 with TRBJ1-2; 7 bases agree with TRBD1. CDR1 is MGHRA, CDR2 YSYEKL, per germline. Trimming at V came to 0 bases and at J to 8 bases, leaving 15 bases not matched to a gene. The CDR3 totals 17 residues.

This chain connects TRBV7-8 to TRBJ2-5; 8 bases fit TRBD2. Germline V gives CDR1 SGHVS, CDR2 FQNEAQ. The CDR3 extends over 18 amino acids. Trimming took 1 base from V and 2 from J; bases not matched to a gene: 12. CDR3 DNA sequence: TGTGCCAGCAGCTTAGTTAGGCGGAGCGGGGGCCTACAAGAGACCCAGTACTTC. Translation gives CASSLVRRSGGLQETQYF. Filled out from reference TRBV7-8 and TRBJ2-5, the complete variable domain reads GAGVSQSPRYKVAKRGQDVALRCDPISGHVSLFWYQQALGQGPEFLTYFQNEAQLDKSGLPSDRFFAERPEGSVSTLKIQRTQQEDSAVYLCASSLVRRSGGLQETQYFGPGTRLLVL.

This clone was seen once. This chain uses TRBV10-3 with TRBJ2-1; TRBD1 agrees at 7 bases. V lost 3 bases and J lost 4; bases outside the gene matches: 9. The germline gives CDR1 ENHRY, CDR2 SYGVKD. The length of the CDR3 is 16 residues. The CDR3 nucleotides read TGTGCCATCAGTGATTCCCGGGACAGTTATTACAATGAGCAGTTCTTC. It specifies CAISDSRDSYYNEQFF.

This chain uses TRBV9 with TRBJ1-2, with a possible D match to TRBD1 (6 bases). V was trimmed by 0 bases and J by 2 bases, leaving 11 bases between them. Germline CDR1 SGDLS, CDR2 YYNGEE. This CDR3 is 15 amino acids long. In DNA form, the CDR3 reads TGTGCCAGCAGCGTAGCGGTCAGGGGAAACTATGGCTACACCTTC. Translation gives CASSVAVRGNYGYTF.